The table lists the clone carrying this T cell receptor beta chain with a few counts. The CDR3 has 14 amino acids. Germline values: CDR1 MNHEY, CDR2 SMNVEV (reference sequence). The junction had 3 bases not matched to a gene; V was cut back by 3 bases and J by 8 bases. The data originate from a study of cytomegalovirus exposure and HLA in healthy donors. PCR primers comprised 60 Vbeta and 13 Jbeta primers. Profiled with immunoSEQ multiplex PCR; TCRdb holds only in-frame clones, not every one. The data contain 100,000 or so clones, around 70% of them singletons. What was sequenced was PBMCs. The rearrangement links TRBV27 to TRBJ2-1; 11 nucleotides align to TRBD1. The sequence came from a man between 35 and 55 years old in good health and CMV-seronegative. The CDR3 nucleotides are TGTGCCAGCAGTTTCGGACAGGGGGCCCATGAGCAGTTCTTC. Translating it yields CASSFGQGAHEQFF.